This TCR beta chain was captured by sequencing in a study of spatial heterogeneity in lung cancer. Stated time point: sample taken at primary tumor resection. The donors were some 70 patients with non-small cell lung cancer that was early-stage and untreated. The CDR3 is made up of 13 amino acids. J was trimmed by 6 bases and V by 1 base; bases with no gene match: 1. Germline V gene lookup returns CDR1 SGHDT and CDR2 YYEEEE. Using its own MiXCR run on the 5' RACE reads, TCRdb lists one record per CDR3 protein. The sample has about 45,000 distinct CDR3 sequences; approximately 13% are singletons. Sequenced here: PBMCs, sampled at surgery. The V gene is TRBV5-6, the J gene TRBJ2-3; 8 nucleotides agree with TRBD2. This clonotype was obtained from a male donor with early-stage non-small cell lung cancer. This chain's CDR3 is CASSLSGSDTQYF. In nucleotides, the CDR3 is TGTGCCAGCAGCTTGAGCGGGAGTGATACGCAGTATTTT.